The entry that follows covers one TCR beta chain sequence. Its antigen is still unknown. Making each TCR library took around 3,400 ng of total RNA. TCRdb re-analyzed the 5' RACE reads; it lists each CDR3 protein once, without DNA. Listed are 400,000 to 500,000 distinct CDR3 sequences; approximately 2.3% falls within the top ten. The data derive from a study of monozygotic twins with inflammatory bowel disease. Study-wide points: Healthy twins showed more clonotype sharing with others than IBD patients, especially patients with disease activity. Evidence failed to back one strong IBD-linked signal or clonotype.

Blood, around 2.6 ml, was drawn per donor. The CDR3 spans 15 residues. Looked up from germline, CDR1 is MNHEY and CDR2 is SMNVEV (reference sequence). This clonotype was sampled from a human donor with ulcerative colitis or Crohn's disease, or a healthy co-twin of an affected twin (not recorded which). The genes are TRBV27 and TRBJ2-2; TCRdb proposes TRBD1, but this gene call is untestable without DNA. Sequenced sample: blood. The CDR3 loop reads CASSFRPQGFGELFF.